The TCR beta chain described here comes from a study of shared clonotypes between healthy human individuals. Some clones are missing from TCRdb's copy, which holds only in-frame ones; the method was immunoSEQ multiplex PCR. The data show 2 million to 3 million clones, 85% to 95% seen once. Negatively enriched CD4+ T cells were divided by CD45RA into naive and memory. The CDR3 spans 14 residues. V gave up 6 bases and J gave up 0 bases, with 12 bases separating them. Per germline, CDR1 SNHLY and CDR2 FYNNEI. Input material: naive CD4+ T cells sorted from blood. The subset is: CD45RA+ positively selected. The chain employs TRBV2 and TRBJ2-7; a weak D match, TRBD2 (6 bases). This receptor was identified in a man aged 18 to 35 in good health. Here the CDR3 DNA reads TGTGCCAGCAGGGGGGGACCCGGCTCCTACGAGCAGTACTTC. Translation gives CASRGGPGSYEQYF.